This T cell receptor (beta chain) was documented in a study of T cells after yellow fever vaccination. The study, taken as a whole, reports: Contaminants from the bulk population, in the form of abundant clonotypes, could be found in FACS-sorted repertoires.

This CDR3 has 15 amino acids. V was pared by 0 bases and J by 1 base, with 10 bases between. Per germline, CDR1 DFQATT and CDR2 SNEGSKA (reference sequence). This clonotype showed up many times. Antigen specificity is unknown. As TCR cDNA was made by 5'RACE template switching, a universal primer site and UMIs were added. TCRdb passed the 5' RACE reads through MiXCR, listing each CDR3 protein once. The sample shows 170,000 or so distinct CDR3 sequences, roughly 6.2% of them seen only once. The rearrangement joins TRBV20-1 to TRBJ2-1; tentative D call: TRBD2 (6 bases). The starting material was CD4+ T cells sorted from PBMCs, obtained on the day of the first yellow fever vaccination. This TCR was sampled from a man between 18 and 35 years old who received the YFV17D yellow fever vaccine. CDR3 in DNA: TGCAGTGCTAGAGATTTGACTAGGTCCTACAATGAGCAGTTCTTC. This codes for CSARDLTRSYNEQFF.